Presented here are 16 T cell receptor beta chains from one specimen sequenced in a study of shared clonotypes between healthy human individuals. The method was immunoSEQ multiplex PCR; TCRdb's version includes in-frame clones alone and lacks a portion of them. The data hold about 770,000 clones, with roughly two thirds observed a single time. The sample taken for sequencing was memory CD4+ T cells sorted from blood. Subset given: CD45RA-negative fraction. These receptors all come from a woman aged 30 to 39 in good health.

The chain links TRBV5-1 to TRBJ2-2; 10 bases map to TRBD2. CDR1 and CDR2 (germline): SGHRS, YFSETQ. The CDR3 sequence is 15 residues long. Germline trimming cut 0 bases from V and 5 bases from J; bases unmatched to any gene: 1. CDR3 sequence (DNA): TGCGCCAGCAGCTTGGATAGCGGGAGGACCGGGGAGCTGTTTTTT. Protein: CASSLDSGRTGELFF. Using reference TRBV5-1 and TRBJ2-2 for the parts outside the CDR3, the full variable domain is KAGVTQTPRYLIKTRGQQVTLSCSPISGHRSVSWYQQTPGQGLQFLFEYFSETQRNKGNFPGRFSGRQFSNSRSEMNVSTLELGDSALYLCASSLDSGRTGELFFGEGSRLTVL.

A few counts support this clone. The chain joins TRBV4-1 to TRBJ1-5; 10 bases fit TRBD1. J gave up 5 bases and V 7 bases, and 8 bases lay outside the gene matches. Germline V gene lookup returns CDR1 MGHRA and CDR2 YSYEKL. The CDR3 has 15 residues. CDR3 sequence (DNA): TGCGCCAGCAAAAGTGTCGGGACAGGGGATCAGCCCCAGCATTTT. Amino acids: CASKSVGTGDQPQHF.

The rearrangement links TRBV5-4 to TRBJ2-5; 8 nucleotides line up with TRBD2. Germline values: CDR1 SGHNT, CDR2 YYREEE (reference sequence). With V trimmed by 4 bases and J by 5 bases, 13 bases remained unmatched. The CDR3 has 16 residues. The CDR3 DNA follows: TGTGCCAGCAGCGGGCCCACTAGCGGCTTGGGGGAGACCCAGTACTTC. Its translation is CASSGPTSGLGETQYF.

This clone was counted a single time. This chain links TRBV4-1 with TRBJ2-3; maybe TRBD2 (7 bases). The CDR3 consists of 18 residues. CDR1 MGHRA and CDR2 YSYEKL come from the germline V gene. Trimming left V 1 base short and J 9 bases short, with 26 bases between. The chain's CDR3 is CASSQVGTTTTNRDTQYF. The CDR3 DNA sequence: TGCGCCAGCAGCCAAGTCGGGACTACCACCACCAACAGGGACACGCAGTATTTT.

At least ten counts were recorded for this clone. The chain recombines TRBV19 with TRBJ1-1; 9 nucleotides agree with TRBD1. Germline V gene data show CDR1 as LNHDA and CDR2 as SQIVND (reference sequence). The J segment lost 9 bases and the V segment lost 1 base, leaving 18 bases of the junction unmatched. The CDR3 length is 18 residues. CDR3: CASSIVLGTGRRTGKAFF. The CDR3 region has the DNA TGTGCCAGTAGTATAGTTCTCGGGACAGGGAGGAGGACTGGAAAAGCTTTCTTT.

V usage is TRBV6-1 and J usage is TRBJ2-4; D is unresolved. The V gene's germline CDR1 is MNHNS and CDR2 SASEGT. V lost 7 bases and J 0 bases, leaving 7 bases between the germline ends. The CDR3 is 13 amino acids. The CDR3 coding sequence is TGTGCCAGCATCGAGATAGCCAAAAACATTCAGTACTTC. Amino acids: CASIEIAKNIQYF.

With respect to this clone: The germline gene is not matched at one end of the junction; a read error may be the cause. The chain has TRBV30 and TRBJ1-6; 7 bases align to TRBD1. The CDR3 sequence is 18 residues long. Germline V lookup: CDR1 GTSNPN, CDR2 SVGIG (reference sequence). CDR3 region: CARSSQGTAVGGNSPLHF. CDR3 sequence (DNA): TGTGCCAGGAGCTCCCAGGGGACAGCCGTTGGGGGTAATTCACCCCTCCACTTT.

The DNA of the CDR3 is TGTGCCAGCAGTCCAGACTCCGGGACAGGGGACGAGCAGTACTTC. Translating it yields CASSPDSGTGDEQYF. The gene calls are TRBV28 and TRBJ2-7; TRBD1 matches at 10 bases. V gave up 5 bases and J gave up 5 bases; unmatched junction bases: 9. Germline CDR1 is MDHEN and CDR2 is SYDVKM. The length of the CDR3 is 15 residues.

V gene TRBV11-3 combines with J gene TRBJ2-5; D is perhaps TRBD1 (5 bases). Looked up from germline, CDR1 is SGHNT and CDR2 is YENEEA. The CDR3 runs to 14 residues. V lost 8 bases to trimming and J lost 3 bases, with 16 bases between them. The CDR3 nucleotides are TGTGCCAGCTCACTCCAGGGTTATGAAGAGACCCAGTACTTC. Its protein is CASSLQGYEETQYF.

The chain recombines TRBV18 with TRBJ1-5, with 7 positions matching TRBD1. Germline V CDR1 and CDR2: KGHSH, LQKENI. V was clipped by 4 bases and J by 1 base; unmatched bases: 10. The CDR3 covers 17 residues. The CDR3 sequence is CASSLGGQRVSNQPQHF. The DNA of the CDR3 is TGTGCCAGCTCACTGGGGGGACAGCGTGTAAGCAATCAGCCCCAGCATTTT.

The V and J genes are TRBV28 and TRBJ1-1; D ambiguous. This CDR3 contains 12 residues. With 3 bases removed from V and 8 bases from J, the gap between germline ends came to 10 bases. Germline V gene lookup returns CDR1 MDHEN and CDR2 SYDVKM. The CDR3: CASSFPGREAFF. The CDR3, as DNA: TGTGCCAGCAGTTTCCCGGGCAGGGAAGCTTTCTTT.

V is TRBV4-1 and J is TRBJ2-7; D is possibly TRBD2 (6 bases). Trimming removed 0 bases at V and 2 bases at J, with 8 bases between. CDR3 length: 14 residues. Germline CDR1 and CDR2: MGHRA and YSYEKL. CDR3 sequence: CASSQDLATYEQYF. The DNA for the CDR3 is TGCGCCAGCAGCCAAGACCTAGCGACCTACGAGCAGTACTTC.

The chain employs TRBV11-3 and TRBJ1-2; unclear D gene. Germline-derived CDR1 and CDR2 are SGHNT and YENEEA. CDR3 size: 15 residues. V was trimmed by 8 bases and J by 8 bases, leaving 24 bases between them. The CDR3 nucleotides read TGTGCCAGCCTGAGGTCTTTCCTTACTGGCAGGGGCTACACCTTC. Amino acid sequence: CASLRSFLTGRGYTF.

V gene TRBV7-2 combines with J gene TRBJ1-5; 7 bases agree with TRBD1. V shed 1 base, J shed 2 bases, and the junction held 5 bases outside the gene matches. CDR3 length equals 16 residues. The germline V gene has CDR1 SGHTA and CDR2 FQGNSA. This CDR3 reads CASSLGGQVGNQPQHF. The CDR3, as DNA: TGTGCCAGCAGCTTAGGTGGACAGGTCGGCAATCAGCCCCAGCATTTT.

The genes are TRBV29-1 and TRBJ1-3; 7 nucleotides align to TRBD1. V dropped 6 bases and J dropped 9; count of bases not matched to a gene: 17. The germline CDR1 and CDR2 sequences are SQVTM and ANQGSEA. The CDR3 covers 15 residues. The CDR3 nucleotides are TGCAGCGTGGCCCCGGACAGGTGGGACCTCGGCACCATATATTTT. Encoded protein: CSVAPDRWDLGTIYF.

CDR3: CASSYSDPRDNEQFF. The CDR3 nucleotides are TGTGCCAGCAGTTACTCGGATCCTAGGGACAATGAGCAGTTCTTC. J is TRBJ2-1 and V is TRBV6-5; D remains ambiguous. Germline values: CDR1 MNHEY, CDR2 SVGAGI. The V gene lost 0 bases and the J gene lost 5 bases, with 11 bases spanning the gap. CDR3 length: 15 residues.